These T cell receptor beta chains were read from a single sample in a study of regulatory T cells in long-lasting Graves disease. Via MiXCR, TCRdb re-called the multiplex PCR reads, giving one row per CDR3 protein. The repertoire holds 250,000 to 400,000 distinct CDR3 sequences, with about 20% as singletons. The input for sequencing was peripheral blood mononuclear cells (PBMCs), taken at new diagnosis, from a patient treated with antithyroid drugs. The receptors come from a female donor with Graves disease. CDR3s include the opening cysteine and the closing phenylalanine or tryptophan. D genes are given only for firm matches. Clone size is shown for a subset of rows, as once, few, many or a class of expanded clone.

TRBD1	TRBJ2-7	TRBV11-3	many	CASSLDPGQGAYEQYF	TGTGCCAGCAGCTTAGATCCGGGACAGGGGGCTTACGAGCAGTACTTC
TRBD2	TRBJ2-1	TRBV9	NA	CASSVRVERESNEQFF	TGTGCCAGCAGCGTTCGGGTCGAGCGGGAGAGCAATGAGCAGTTCTTC
NA	TRBJ1-2	TRBV28	many	CASSLPGLNQRGYTF	TGTGCCAGCAGTTTACCAGGACTTAACCAGCGGGGCTACACCTTC
NA	TRBJ2-7	TRBV28	many	CASSLDRSRNEQYF	TGTGCCAGCAGTTTAGATCGGAGCAGGAACGAGCAGTACTTC
TRBD2	TRBJ2-5	TRBV2	many	CASSEFQREYETQYF	TGTGCCAGCAGTGAATTTCAGCGGGAGTACGAGACCCAGTACTTC
TRBD2	TRBJ2-3	TRBV5-4	many	CASSSPSGRQGDTQYF	TGTGCCAGCAGCTCACCTAGCGGGAGGCAGGGAGATACGCAGTATTTT
NA	TRBJ2-1	TRBV27	many	CASGSWNEQFF	TGTGCCAGCGGGAGTTGGAATGAGCAGTTCTTC
TRBD2	TRBJ2-3	TRBV7-2	NA	CASSFSVAGGPIPSTDTQYF	TGTGCCAGCAGCTTCAGCGTGGCGGGAGGACCCATTCCTAGCACAGATACGCAGTATTTT
NA	TRBJ2-3	TRBV28	NA	CAGSLGMTTDTQYF	TGTGCCGGCAGTTTAGGCATGACCACAGATACGCAGTATTTT
NA	TRBJ2-4	TRBV6-5	many	CASSYGENIQYF	TGTGCCAGCAGTTATGGGGAAAACATTCAGTACTTC
NA	TRBJ1-1	TRBV30	many	CAWSVAAGNTEAFF	TGTGCCTGGAGTGTCGCGGCAGGGAACACTGAAGCTTTCTTT
NA	TRBJ2-1	TRBV12-5	many	CASGLVPEVPLYNEQFF	TGTGCTAGTGGTTTGGTACCCGAGGTCCCCCTTTACAATGAGCAGTTCTTC
TRBD1	TRBJ2-7	TRBV12-3/TRBV12-4	many	CASRGDRGREQYF	TGTGCCAGCAGAGGGGACAGGGGGAGGGAGCAGTACTTC
NA	TRBJ1-1	TRBV3-1	many	CASSHRSRAMNTEAFF	TGTGCCAGCAGCCACAGATCCCGGGCCATGAACACTGAAGCTTTCTTT
NA	TRBJ1-1	TRBV9	many	CASSVWRGTEAFF	TGCGCCAGCAGCGTGTGGAGGGGTACTGAAGCTTTCTTT
NA	TRBJ1-5	TRBV2	NA	CASIGNSNQPQHF	TGTGCCAGCATTGGGAATAGCAATCAGCCCCAGCATTTT
TRBD1	TRBJ2-7	TRBV29-1	many	CSVLTGVQYF	TGCAGCGTACTCACAGGGGTGCAGTACTTC
NA	TRBJ2-2	TRBV10-2	few	CASGVAVGGTGELFF	TGCGCCAGCGGAGTAGCGGTGGGCGGCACCGGGGAGCTGTTTTTT
TRBD1	TRBJ2-1	TRBV7-9	many	CASSSGTGLGGEQFF	TGTGCCAGCAGTTCCGGGACAGGGTTGGGGGGTGAGCAGTTCTTC
NA	TRBJ1-5	TRBV20-1	many	CSARRSGGSNQPQHF	TGCAGTGCTAGAAGGTCGGGGGGGAGCAATCAGCCCCAGCATTTT
TRBD2	TRBJ2-1	TRBV5-1	many	CASSFSGSRSYNEQFF	TGCGCCAGCAGCTTTAGCGGGAGCCGCTCCTACAATGAGCAGTTCTTC
NA	TRBJ2-1	TRBV18	NA	CASSPIPGDNEQFF	TGTGCCAGCTCACCAATCCCAGGGGATAATGAGCAGTTCTTC
NA	TRBJ1-6	TRBV3-1	many	CASSPLGGAYNSPLHF	TGTGCCAGCAGCCCCCTGGGAGGGGCCTATAATTCACCCCTCCACTTT
TRBD2	TRBJ2-1	TRBV24-1	NA	CATSVSGEGNQEQFF	TGTGCCACCAGTGTGTCGGGGGAGGGAAATCAGGAGCAGTTCTTC
NA	TRBJ2-3	TRBV7-9	many	CASSSDRRTDTQYF	TGTGCCAGCAGTTCAGACAGGCGGACAGATACGCAGTATTTT
NA	TRBJ2-7	TRBV2	many	CASNFGDPPYEQYF	TGTGCCAGCAATTTTGGTGATCCCCCCTACGAGCAGTACTTC
NA	TRBJ2-3	TRBV6-1	many	CASSEALGESGTDTQYF	TGTGCCAGCAGTGAAGCGCTGGGAGAATCCGGCACAGATACGCAGTATTTT
NA	TRBJ2-5	TRBV7-9	NA	CASAPAQETQYF	TGTGCCAGCGCGCCAGCCCAAGAGACCCAGTACTTC
NA	TRBJ2-7	TRBV30	NA	CAWQGRWISSYEQYF	TGTGCCTGGCAGGGACGTTGGATTAGCTCCTACGAGCAGTACTTC
TRBD2	TRBJ2-1	TRBV7-9	few	CASTWYSGANNEQFF	TGTGCCAGCACCTGGTATAGCGGGGCCAACAATGAGCAGTTCTTC
NA	TRBJ1-1	TRBV18	many	CASSPQGGQLEAFF	TGTGCCAGCTCACCACAGGGAGGACAGCTTGAAGCTTTCTTT
NA	TRBJ2-1	TRBV18	many	CASSPGAIEQFF	TGTGCCAGCTCACCAGGGGCCATTGAGCAGTTCTTC
NA	TRBJ1-1	TRBV6-1	many	CASRKGWGGTEAFF	TGTGCCAGCAGGAAAGGTTGGGGTGGCACTGAAGCTTTCTTT
NA	TRBJ2-7	TRBV12-3/TRBV12-4	many	CASRGRGHSYEQYF	TGTGCCAGCAGAGGTAGGGGACACTCCTACGAGCAGTACTTC